This T cell receptor (beta chain) was found in a study of T cell changes during pregnancy in multiple sclerosis. This clone showed up just a few times. Produced via immunoSEQ multiplex PCR; TCRdb's table is partial and in-frame only. The table records about 38,000 clones, more than 85% of them present only once. Germline assignment: CDR1 MNHEY and CDR2 SVGAGI. This CDR3 has 14 amino acids. The V and J ends lost 6 bases and 3 bases respectively, with 15 bases between them. Material: CD8+ T cells from peripheral blood mononuclear cells, obtained after pregnancy. The chain joins TRBV6-5 to TRBJ2-7; D is possibly TRBD2 (5 bases). The sequence was obtained from a female donor with multiple sclerosis, enrolled in a pregnancy study. DNA of the CDR3: TGTGCCAGCAGCACCGCCCGGGGTGACTACGAGCAGTACTTC. Translation gives CASSTARGDYEQYF.